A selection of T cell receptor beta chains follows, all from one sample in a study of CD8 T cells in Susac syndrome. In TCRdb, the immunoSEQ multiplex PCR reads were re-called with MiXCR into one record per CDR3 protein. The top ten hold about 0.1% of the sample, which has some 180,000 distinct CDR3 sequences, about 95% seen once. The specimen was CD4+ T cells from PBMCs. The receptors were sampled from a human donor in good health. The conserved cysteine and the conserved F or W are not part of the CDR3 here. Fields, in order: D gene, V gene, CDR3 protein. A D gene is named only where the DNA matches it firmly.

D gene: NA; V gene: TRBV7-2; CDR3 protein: ASSITGETQY
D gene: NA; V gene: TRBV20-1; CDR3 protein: SARDSGRGTDTQY
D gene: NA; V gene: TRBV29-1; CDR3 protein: SVENRLNTEAF
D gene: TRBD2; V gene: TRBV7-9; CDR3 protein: ASSLGSGSVPYNEQF
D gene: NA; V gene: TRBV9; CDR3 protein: ASSVGTVSNQPQH
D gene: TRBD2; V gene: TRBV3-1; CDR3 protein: ASSQYRLGLAGVYNEQF
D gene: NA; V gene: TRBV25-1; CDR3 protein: ASTQTVNTEAF
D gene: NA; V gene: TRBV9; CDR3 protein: ASSGEPSYGYT
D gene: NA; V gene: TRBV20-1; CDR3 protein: SAEIGGPEEQY
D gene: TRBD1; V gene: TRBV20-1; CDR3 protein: SARDRVVSEAF
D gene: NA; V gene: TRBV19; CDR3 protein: ASRDGGLKGGGGETQY
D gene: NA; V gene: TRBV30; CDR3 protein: AWSPLKAEQY
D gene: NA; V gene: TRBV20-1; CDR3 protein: SADTAVSYNEQF
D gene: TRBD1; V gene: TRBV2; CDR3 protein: ASRGTDGPDTQY
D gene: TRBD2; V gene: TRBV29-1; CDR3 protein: SVDRGLAGVHEQY
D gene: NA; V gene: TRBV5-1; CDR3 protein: ASSLTTTNEKLF
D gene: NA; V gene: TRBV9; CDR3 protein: ASSPRGSGDTQY
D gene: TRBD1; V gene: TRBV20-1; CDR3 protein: SAVVTGGQPQH
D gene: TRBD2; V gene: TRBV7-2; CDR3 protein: ASSPLASGAYEQY
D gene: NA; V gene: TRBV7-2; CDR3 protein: ASSPKTSPHEQY
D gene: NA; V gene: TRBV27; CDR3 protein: ASFWGVSGQTYEQY
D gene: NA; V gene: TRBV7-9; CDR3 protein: ASSPGRRDRLYEQY
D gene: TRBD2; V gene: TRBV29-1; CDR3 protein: SVASLLTSGRSYEQY
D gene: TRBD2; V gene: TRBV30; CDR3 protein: ASGGEFTDTQY
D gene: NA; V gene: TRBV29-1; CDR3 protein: SVEGAGLTTEAF
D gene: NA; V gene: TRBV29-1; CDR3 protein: SVAPTASTEAF
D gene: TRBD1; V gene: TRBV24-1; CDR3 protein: ATSDDRQGVDEQF
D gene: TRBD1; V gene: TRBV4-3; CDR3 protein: ASSQGYRQGGEQY
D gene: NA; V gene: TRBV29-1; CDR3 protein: SVEQGNGYGYT
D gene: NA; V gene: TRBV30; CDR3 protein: AWSVGGRDEQF
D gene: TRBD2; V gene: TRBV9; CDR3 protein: ASSVGTSGRAQETQY
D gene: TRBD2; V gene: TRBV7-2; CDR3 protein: ASSSSGGSMYEQY
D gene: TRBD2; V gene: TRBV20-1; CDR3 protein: SAREEWSSGRNEQF
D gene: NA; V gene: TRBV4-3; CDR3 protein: ASSQGQGSETQY
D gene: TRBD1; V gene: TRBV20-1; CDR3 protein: SAPGQGAWMETQY
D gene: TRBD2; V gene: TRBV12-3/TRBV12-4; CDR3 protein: ASSPSGRRNEQY
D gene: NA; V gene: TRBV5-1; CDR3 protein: ASSFPGQGGEQY
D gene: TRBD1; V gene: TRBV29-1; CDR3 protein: SVQWGDSYYGYT
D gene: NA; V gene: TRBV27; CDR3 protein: ASSLDAGGSYLNSGANVLT
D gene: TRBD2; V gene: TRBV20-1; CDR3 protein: SARDGTSGSSSGELF
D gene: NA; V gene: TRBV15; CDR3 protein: ATSRDRGNEKLF
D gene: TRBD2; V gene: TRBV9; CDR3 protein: ASSVGLAGQDGELF
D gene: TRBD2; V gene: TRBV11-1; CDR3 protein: ASSPRSGGTGEQY
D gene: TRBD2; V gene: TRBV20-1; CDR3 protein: SATIGRGGADTQY